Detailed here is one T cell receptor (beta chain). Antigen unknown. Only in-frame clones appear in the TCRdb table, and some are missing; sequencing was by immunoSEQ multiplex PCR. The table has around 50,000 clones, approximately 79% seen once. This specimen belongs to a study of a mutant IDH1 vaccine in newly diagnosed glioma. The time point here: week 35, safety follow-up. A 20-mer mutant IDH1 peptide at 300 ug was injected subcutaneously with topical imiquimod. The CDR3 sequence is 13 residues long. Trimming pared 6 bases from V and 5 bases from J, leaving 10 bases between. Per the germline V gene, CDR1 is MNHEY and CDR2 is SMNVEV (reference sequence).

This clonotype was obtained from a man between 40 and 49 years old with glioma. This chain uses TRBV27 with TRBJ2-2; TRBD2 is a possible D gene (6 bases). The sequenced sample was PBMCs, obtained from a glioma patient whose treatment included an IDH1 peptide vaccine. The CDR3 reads CASSLLATGELFF. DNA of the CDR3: TGTGCCAGCAGCTTACTAGCAACCGGGGAGCTGTTTTTT.